This T cell receptor beta chain emerged from a study of OX40 agonist ivuxolimab in advanced cancers. Study as a whole: The dose-escalation group included hepatocellular carcinoma, melanoma, renal cell carcinoma and head and neck cancer.

Note on this clone: Its antigen is not known.

The data were produced by immunoSEQ multiplex PCR, yet TCRdb's version contains in-frame clones alone and is incomplete. This table holds roughly 90,000 clones, just over 90% found once. Study conclusions and caveats: Expanded clones tended on average to be more numerous among CD8+ T cells than CD4+. No determination was made of the antigen specificity of the expanded peripheral T cells.

Germline-derived CDR1 and CDR2 are WNHNN and SYGVQD (reference sequence). The V gene lost 6 bases and the J gene lost 3 bases, with 12 bases spanning the gap. This CDR3 has 14 amino acids. Sequencing used CD4+ or CD8+ T cells sorted from blood, obtained in a trial of the OX40 agonist ivuxolimab. The chain joins TRBV10-1 to TRBJ1-5; D might be TRBD1 (6 bases). The receptor was derived from an adult with an advanced solid tumor such as melanoma, head and neck, liver or kidney cancer. The CDR3 nucleotides are TGCGCCAGCAGGATAGGACAGTACAATCAGCCCCAGCATTTT. Protein sequence: CASRIGQYNQPQHF.